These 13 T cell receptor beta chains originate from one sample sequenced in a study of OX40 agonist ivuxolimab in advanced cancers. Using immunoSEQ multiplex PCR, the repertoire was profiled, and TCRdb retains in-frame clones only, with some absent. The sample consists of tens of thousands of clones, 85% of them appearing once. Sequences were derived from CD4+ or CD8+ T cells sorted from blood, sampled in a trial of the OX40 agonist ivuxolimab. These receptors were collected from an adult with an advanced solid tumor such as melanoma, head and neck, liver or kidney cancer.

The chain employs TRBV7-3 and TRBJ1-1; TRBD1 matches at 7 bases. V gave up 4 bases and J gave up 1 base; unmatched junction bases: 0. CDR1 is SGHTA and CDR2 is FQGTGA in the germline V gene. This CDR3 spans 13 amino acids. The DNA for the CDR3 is TGTGCCAGCAGCTCAGGGGGGAACACTGAAGCTTTCTTT. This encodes CASSSGGNTEAFF. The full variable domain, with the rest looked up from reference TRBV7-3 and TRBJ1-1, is GAGVSQTPSNKVTEKGKYVELRCDPISGHTALYWYRQSLGQGPEFLIYFQGTGAADDSGLPNDRFFAVRPEGSVSTLKIQRTERGDSAVYLCASSSGGNTEAFFGQGTRLTVV.

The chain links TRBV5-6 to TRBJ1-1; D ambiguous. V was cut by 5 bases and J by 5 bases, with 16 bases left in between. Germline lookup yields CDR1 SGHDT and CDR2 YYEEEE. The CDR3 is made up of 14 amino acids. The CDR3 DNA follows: TGTGCCAGCAGTCCCCGTAACCTAGGGACTGAAGCTTTCTTT. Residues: CASSPRNLGTEAFF.

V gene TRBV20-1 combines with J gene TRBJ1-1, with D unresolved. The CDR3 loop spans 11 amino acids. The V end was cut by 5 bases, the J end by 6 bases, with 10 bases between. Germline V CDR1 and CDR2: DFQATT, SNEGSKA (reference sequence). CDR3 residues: CSAGPEAEAFF. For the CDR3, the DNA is TGCAGTGCTGGACCTGAGGCTGAAGCTTTCTTT.

The CDR3 DNA follows: TGTGCCAGCAGCTTCGCGACGGGGGTATCTCACAATGAGCAGTTCTTC. Translating gives CASSFATGVSHNEQFF. The J gene is TRBJ2-1, the V gene TRBV7-6; TRBD2 is a possible D gene (6 bases). The V gene lost 3 bases and the J gene lost 5 bases, with 17 bases spanning the gap. The CDR3 extends over 16 amino acids. Germline V gene sequence: CDR1 SGHVS, CDR2 FNYEAQ.

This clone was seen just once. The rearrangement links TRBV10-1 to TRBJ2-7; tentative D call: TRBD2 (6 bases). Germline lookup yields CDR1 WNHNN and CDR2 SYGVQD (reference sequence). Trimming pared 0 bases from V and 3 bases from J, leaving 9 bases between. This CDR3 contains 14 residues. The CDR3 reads CASSESGGSYEQYF. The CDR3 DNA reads TGCGCCAGCAGTGAGTCGGGGGGAAGCTACGAGCAGTACTTC.

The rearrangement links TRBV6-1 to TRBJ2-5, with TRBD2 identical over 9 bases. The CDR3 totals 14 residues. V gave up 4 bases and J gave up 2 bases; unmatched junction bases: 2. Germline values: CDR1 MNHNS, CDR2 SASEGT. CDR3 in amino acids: CASSGGLAQETQYF. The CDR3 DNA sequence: TGTGCCAGCAGTGGGGGACTAGCACAAGAGACCCAGTACTTC.

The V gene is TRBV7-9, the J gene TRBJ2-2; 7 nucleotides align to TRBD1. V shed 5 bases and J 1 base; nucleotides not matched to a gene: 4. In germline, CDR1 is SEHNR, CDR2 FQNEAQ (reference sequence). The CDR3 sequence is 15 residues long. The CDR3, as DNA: TGTGCCAGCAGCATTAGACAGGGGAACACCGGGGAGCTGTTTTTT. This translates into CASSIRQGNTGELFF.

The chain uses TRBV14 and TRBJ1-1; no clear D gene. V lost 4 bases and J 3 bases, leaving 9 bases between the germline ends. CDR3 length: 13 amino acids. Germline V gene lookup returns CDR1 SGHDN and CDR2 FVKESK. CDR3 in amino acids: CASSLSVHTEAFF. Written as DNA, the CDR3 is TGTGCCAGCAGCCTCAGCGTACACACTGAAGCTTTCTTT.

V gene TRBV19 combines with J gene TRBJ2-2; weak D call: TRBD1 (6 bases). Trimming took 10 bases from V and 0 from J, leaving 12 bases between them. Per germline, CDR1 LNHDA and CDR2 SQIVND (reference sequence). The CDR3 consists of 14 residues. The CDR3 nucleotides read TGTGCCACCAAGGACAGTTCGAACACCGGGGAGCTGTTTTTT. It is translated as CATKDSSNTGELFF. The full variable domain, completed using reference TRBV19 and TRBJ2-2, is DGGITQSPKYLFRKEGQNVTLSCEQNLNHDAMYWYRQDPGQGLRLIYYSQIVNDFQKGDIAEGYSVSREKKESFPLTVTSAQKNPTAFYLCATKDSSNTGELFFGEGSRLTVL.

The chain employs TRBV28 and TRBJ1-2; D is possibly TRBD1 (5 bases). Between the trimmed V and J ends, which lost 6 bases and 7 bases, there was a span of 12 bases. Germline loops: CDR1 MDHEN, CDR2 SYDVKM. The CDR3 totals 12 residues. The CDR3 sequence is CASSSGKAGYTF. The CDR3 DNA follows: TGTGCCAGCAGCTCAGGGAAGGCTGGCTACACCTTC.

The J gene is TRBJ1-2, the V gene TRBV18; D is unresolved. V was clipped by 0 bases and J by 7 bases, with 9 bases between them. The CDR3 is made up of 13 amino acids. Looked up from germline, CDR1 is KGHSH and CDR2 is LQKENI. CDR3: CASSPPAGGGYTF. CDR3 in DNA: TGTGCCAGCTCACCACCGGCTGGAGGTGGCTACACCTTC.

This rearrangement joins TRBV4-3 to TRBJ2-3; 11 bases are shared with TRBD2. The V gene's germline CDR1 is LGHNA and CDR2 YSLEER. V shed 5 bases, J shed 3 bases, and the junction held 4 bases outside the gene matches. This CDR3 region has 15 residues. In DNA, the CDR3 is TGCGCCAGCAGCTTGCTAGCGGGAGGTACAGATACGCAGTATTTT. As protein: CASSLLAGGTDTQYF.

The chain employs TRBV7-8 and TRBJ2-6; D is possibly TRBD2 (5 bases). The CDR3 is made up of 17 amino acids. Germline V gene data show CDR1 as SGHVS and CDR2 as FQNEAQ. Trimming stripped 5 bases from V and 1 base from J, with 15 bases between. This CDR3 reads CASSPRIARSGANVLTF. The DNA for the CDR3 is TGTGCCAGCAGCCCCCGGATAGCGAGGTCTGGGGCCAACGTCCTGACTTTC.